The rows below give T cell receptor beta chains drawn from one sample of a study of CD8 T cells in Susac syndrome. Each CDR3 protein is one row after TCRdb ran MiXCR on the immunoSEQ multiplex PCR reads. The repertoire holds approximately 170,000 distinct CDR3 sequences, with roughly nine tenths as singletons. Source material: CD4+ T cells from PBMCs. These receptors were obtained from a human donor in good health. Each CDR3 is given with its conserved first and last residue. A D gene is named only where the DNA matches it firmly. Part of the rows lack a size; the others show once, few, many or a class for expanded clones.

len	v_gene	abundance	d_gene	j_gene	CDR3nt	CDR3aa
14	TRBV10-2	NA	NA	TRBJ2-7	TGCGCCAGCAGTGAGTTTGAAGGGAACTACGAGCAGTACTTC	CASSEFEGNYEQYF
15	TRBV9	once	NA	TRBJ2-1	TGTGCCAGCAGCGTAGAACTGAGCTCCTACAATGAGCAGTTCTTC	CASSVELSSYNEQFF
15	TRBV4-2	NA	NA	TRBJ1-5	TGTGCCAGCAGCCAAGAAGGGCAGGGGAGGCAGCCCCAGCATTTT	CASSQEGQGRQPQHF
15	TRBV18	NA	NA	TRBJ2-6	TGTGCCAGCTCACCACCTAACTCTGGGGCCAACGTCCTGACTTTC	CASSPPNSGANVLTF
15	TRBV29-1	NA	TRBD1	TRBJ2-3	TGCAGCGTTGTCGGGGGGGACAGGGGGACAGATACGCAGTATTTT	CSVVGGDRGTDTQYF
16	TRBV18	NA	TRBD1	TRBJ1-4	TGTGCCAGCTCACCACCCGGGACAGAGATTAATGAAAAACTGTTTTTT	CASSPPGTEINEKLFF
18	TRBV5-4	NA	TRBD1	TRBJ2-6	TGTGCCAGCAGCCTGGGGGGGACAGGGAGAACTGGGGCCAACGTCCTGACTTTC	CASSLGGTGRTGANVLTF
14	TRBV27	NA	NA	TRBJ2-1	TGTGCCAGCAGTTTGACGGGACACCTGAATGAGCAGTTCTTC	CASSLTGHLNEQFF
14	TRBV5-1	few	NA	TRBJ2-5	TGCGCCAGCAGCTTTTTCGGCAGGGAAGAGACCCAGTACTTC	CASSFFGREETQYF
12	TRBV9	NA	NA	TRBJ2-5	TGTGCCAGCAGCGTAGGCCCGGAGACCCAGTACTTC	CASSVGPETQYF
16	TRBV18	NA	NA	TRBJ2-3	TGTGCCAGCTCACCCGACCGGGGCCGTAGCACAGATACGCAGTATTTT	CASSPDRGRSTDTQYF
15	TRBV20-1	NA	NA	TRBJ2-5	TGCAGTGCTAGAGCCCCTCGCCATGCACAAGAGACCCAGTACTTC	CSARAPRHAQETQYF
15	TRBV6-1	NA	NA	TRBJ1-1	TGTGCCAGCAGTGAACCGGGGAGGGCGAACACTGAAGCTTTCTTT	CASSEPGRANTEAFF
14	TRBV5-1	NA	TRBD1	TRBJ1-1	TGCGCCAGTTCGTCGACAGGGATCAACACTGAAGCTTTCTTT	CASSSTGINTEAFF
16	TRBV7-2	NA	TRBD2	TRBJ2-5	TGTGCCAGCACCATTTGGACGCTAGCGGGAGACGAGACCCAGTACTTC	CASTIWTLAGDETQYF
14	TRBV28	NA	NA	TRBJ2-7	TGTGCCAGCAGTTTAGGTCCGGAGCCCTACGAGCAGTACTTC	CASSLGPEPYEQYF
12	TRBV20-1	NA	NA	TRBJ2-7	TGCAGTGCTCCTGGGGTTGGGGGGGAGCAGTACTTC	CSAPGVGGEQYF
13	TRBV29-1	NA	TRBD1	TRBJ2-5	TGCAGCGTTGAGGGACAGCACCAAGAGACCCAGTACTTC	CSVEGQHQETQYF
18	TRBV7-6	NA	TRBD1	TRBJ1-6	TGTGCCAGCAGCCGCACTCCAATCACCGGGACAGGGGGCGCACCCCTCCACTTT	CASSRTPITGTGGAPLHF
16	TRBV9	NA	NA	TRBJ2-1	TGTGCCAGCAGCGCCCGAGGGAGAGACTCCTACAATGAGCAGTTCTTC	CASSARGRDSYNEQFF
16	TRBV12-3/TRBV12-4	once	TRBD1	TRBJ2-3	TGTGCCAGCAGTCCGGGACAGGGGATTAGCACAGATACGCAGTATTTT	CASSPGQGISTDTQYF
13	TRBV9	once	NA	TRBJ1-1	TGTGCCAGCAGTTACGAGTGGGGCACTGAAGCTTTCTTT	CASSYEWGTEAFF
10	TRBV20-1	NA	NA	TRBJ2-1	TGCAGTGCTAGCGGGAGTGAGCAGTTCTTC	CSASGSEQFF
14	TRBV29-1	NA	TRBD2	TRBJ2-5	TGCGGCGTCCCCGCTAGCGGGAGTAGAGAGACCCAGTACTTC	CGVPASGSRETQYF
13	TRBV7-6	NA	TRBD2	TRBJ2-5	TGTGCCAGCAGCTCCATAGCGGGAGAGACCCAGTACTTC	CASSSIAGETQYF
13	TRBV2	NA	NA	TRBJ2-5	TGTGCCAGCAGGAGGCAAATTCAAGAGACCCAGTACTTC	CASRRQIQETQYF
14	TRBV6-5	NA	TRBD1	TRBJ1-4	TGTGCCAGCAGTGCAGGGGGCCCGGATGAAAAACTGTTTTTT	CASSAGGPDEKLFF
14	TRBV3-1	once	NA	TRBJ1-2	TGTGCCAGCAGCCACGACTCCCAACTCTATGGCTACACCTTC	CASSHDSQLYGYTF
15	TRBV3-1	NA	TRBD1	TRBJ1-4	TGTGCCAGCAGCCAAGGGGGCAGGGGGCATGAAAAACTGTTTTTT	CASSQGGRGHEKLFF